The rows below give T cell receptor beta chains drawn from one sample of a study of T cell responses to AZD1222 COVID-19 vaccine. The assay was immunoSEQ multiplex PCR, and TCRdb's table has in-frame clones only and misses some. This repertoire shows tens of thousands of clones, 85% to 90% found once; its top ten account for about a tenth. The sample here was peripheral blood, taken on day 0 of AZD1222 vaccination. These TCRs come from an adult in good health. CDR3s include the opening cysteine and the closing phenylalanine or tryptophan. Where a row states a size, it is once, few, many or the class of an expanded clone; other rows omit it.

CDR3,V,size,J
CASSVGQAAYEQYF,TRBV6-6,.,TRBJ2-7
CASSKDRGQETQYF,TRBV5-4,.,TRBJ2-5
CASRATNYGYTF,TRBV6-5,.,TRBJ1-2
CASSLNPTKGDEQFF,TRBV5-4,.,TRBJ2-1
CASTANYGYTF,TRBV12-3/TRBV12-4,.,TRBJ1-2
CASSPGSPGNTIYF,TRBV3-1/TRBV3-2,.,TRBJ1-3
CAGRDSSTGELFF,TRBV19,.,TRBJ2-2
CASSQVHREGSLYF,TRBV3-1/TRBV3-2,.,TRBJ2-7
CASSQNSATNEKLFF,TRBV3-1/TRBV3-2,.,TRBJ1-4
CASSESGVNYGYTF,TRBV6-5,once,TRBJ1-2
CAWSVNGQGDGYTF,TRBV30,.,TRBJ1-2
CASSQDRGHSSYNEQFF,TRBV3-1/TRBV3-2,.,TRBJ2-1
CASSLGTAEGPQHF,TRBV27,few,TRBJ1-5
CASRPGFGSNQPQHF,TRBV6-5,once,TRBJ1-5
CASSFGFSYEQYF,TRBV12-3/TRBV12-4,.,TRBJ2-7
CSVGLTDTQYF,TRBV29-1,.,TRBJ2-3
CASSSQTFSGYNEQFF,TRBV11-2,.,TRBJ2-1
CASSRTGVEQYF,TRBV5-8,.,TRBJ2-7
CASSHLLAGAQETQYF,TRBV3-1/TRBV3-2,.,TRBJ2-5
CAVHGGSNQPQHF,TRBV28,.,TRBJ1-5
CASSHRQVGANVLTF,TRBV23-1,once,TRBJ2-6
CASSEVSSGGLTQYF,TRBV6-1,.,TRBJ2-5
CASTTGTASNQPQHF,TRBV19,.,TRBJ1-5
CASSVFLAGETQYF,TRBV9,.,TRBJ2-5
CASSFINSPLHF,TRBV6-5,.,TRBJ1-6
CASSAPQDGDTEAFF,TRBV6-6,.,TRBJ1-1
CASSRQGARQPQHF,TRBV6-5,.,TRBJ1-5
CASNTRAASGYTF,TRBV19,.,TRBJ1-2
CASSFADTYEQYF,TRBV5-5,.,TRBJ2-7
CASSPGLAGASYNEQFF,TRBV18,.,TRBJ2-1
CASSLSTGTGANVLTF,TRBV11-2,.,TRBJ2-6
CASSLVGGRGTEAFF,TRBV5-1,.,TRBJ1-1
CASTLSPGGYSNQPQHF,TRBV2,.,TRBJ1-5
CASSYNREQYF,TRBV6-5,.,TRBJ2-7
CASSPPRGASIF,TRBV27,.,TRBJ2-1
CASSESFNSPLHF,TRBV10-1,.,TRBJ1-6
CASSYSPTGPNQPQHF,TRBV6-6,.,TRBJ1-5
CAIGGQGAYGYTF,TRBV10-3,.,TRBJ1-2
CASSLARGFTEAFF,TRBV27,.,TRBJ1-1
CASSRGANEKLFF,TRBV7-9,.,TRBJ1-4
CASSFDSEAFF,TRBV2,.,TRBJ1-1
CASSKGVGMYEQYF,TRBV9,once,TRBJ2-7
CASSFPTGSETQYF,TRBV7-9,.,TRBJ2-5
CATSDAGEAQFF,TRBV24-1,.,TRBJ2-1
CASSLLTSGRETQYF,TRBV11-2,few,TRBJ2-5
CASRGTEAFF,TRBV6-6,.,TRBJ1-1
CASSDPGLAGLAPDTQYF,TRBV6-1,.,TRBJ2-3